These T cell receptor beta chains were read from a single sample in a study of tumor-infiltrating lymphocytes in localized non-small cell lung cancer. Sequencing used immunoSEQ multiplex PCR; TCRdb keeps in-frame clones, though not all of them. The table shows under 7,500 clones, with 70% to 75% occurring only once. Sequences were obtained from lung tumor tissue. The receptors stem from a human donor with non-small cell lung cancer. CDR3s include the opening cysteine and the closing phenylalanine or tryptophan. D genes are given only for firm matches. Expanded clones get a size class; other rows say once, few or many, or leave the size out.

size	J	D	V	DNA	CDR3
NA	TRBJ2-1	TRBD2	TRBV27	TGTGCCAGCAGTTTCACTAGCGGGAGTTTATATGAGCAGTTCTTC	CASSFTSGSLYEQFF
NA	TRBJ1-3	NA	TRBV7-8	TGTGCCAGCAGCTTAGTGAGGGCGGTCTACTCTGGAAACACCATATATTTT	CASSLVRAVYSGNTIYF
NA	TRBJ2-5	NA	TRBV29-1	TGCAGCGTTGGAAGAGACATCCAAGAGACCCAGTACTTC	CSVGRDIQETQYF
NA	TRBJ1-6	NA	TRBV5-4	TGTGCCAGCAGGCAATCCGGGACCCGGGGTAATTCACCCCTCCACTTT	CASRQSGTRGNSPLHF
NA	TRBJ1-2	TRBD1	TRBV5-4	TGCGCCAGCAGCCCCCGGACAGGGGGCGTGGGAGACCATGGCTACACCTTC	CASSPRTGGVGDHGYTF
NA	TRBJ2-2	TRBD2	TRBV30	TGTGCCTGGAGTGTACTAGCGGGAGACACCGGGGAGCTGTTTTTT	CAWSVLAGDTGELFF
NA	TRBJ2-7	NA	TRBV19	TGTGCCAGTAGTAGGCTTGGAGCTTCCTACGAGCAGTACTTC	CASSRLGASYEQYF
few	TRBJ1-1	TRBD1	TRBV6-6	TGTGCCAGCAGTACCACAGGGGGCTTTAGCACTGAAGCTTTCTTT	CASSTTGGFSTEAFF
NA	TRBJ1-5	NA	TRBV6-5	TGTGCCAGCAGTTTCCAGTTAAATCAGCCCCAGCATTTT	CASSFQLNQPQHF
once	TRBJ2-7	TRBD2	TRBV9	TGTGCCAGCAGCCCGCCCGCCGGGACTAGCGGTTCCTACGAGCAGTACTTC	CASSPPAGTSGSYEQYF
NA	TRBJ2-3	NA	TRBV5-1	TGCGCCAGCAGCGGAGACCCCACAGATACGCAGTATTTT	CASSGDPTDTQYF